This TCR beta chain is from a study of T cells in localized non-small cell lung cancer. Points from the study as a whole: The study linked higher blood T cell density to longer overall survival. T cell clonality was highest in uninvolved adjacent lung, above tumor. Only one tumor region was sequenced, so heterogeneity remains possible.

This CDR3 has 14 amino acids. In germline, CDR1 is SGHTS, CDR2 YDEGEE. Trimming left V 4 bases short and J 0 bases short, with 10 bases between. Sequencing used immunoSEQ multiplex PCR; TCRdb keeps in-frame clones, though not all of them. The sample contains 75,000 to 95,000 clones, roughly 87% of which appear only once. This clone was detected only once. Its antigen is unknown. This TCR was recovered from a man between 40 and 70 years old with stage I squamous cell lung carcinoma. The sample was peripheral blood, taken before any cancer treatment. The genes are TRBV5-8 and TRBJ1-1; D uncertain. CDR3 sequence: CASSPGRMNTEAFF. The CDR3 DNA reads TGTGCCAGCAGCCCCGGTCGTATGAACACTGAAGCTTTCTTT.